This is a list of T cell receptor beta chains from one sample in a study of regulatory T cells. The data were produced by immunoSEQ multiplex PCR, yet TCRdb's version contains in-frame clones alone and is incomplete. This table has approximately 29,000 clones, more than 85% appearing once. Specimen: conventional CD4+ T cells sorted from blood. The receptors here all came from a child aged 2 to 15 with CD3G deficiency. CDR3s include the opening cysteine and the closing phenylalanine or tryptophan. D genes are given only for firm matches. For some rows the clone size is stated as once, few or many, or as a class when expanded; others skip it.

size	J	D	V	CDR3	DNA
.	TRBJ2-5	.	TRBV28	CASSTSGAGQETQYF	TGTGCCAGCAGCACCTCGGGGGCCGGTCAAGAGACCCAGTACTTC
once	TRBJ1-2	.	TRBV20-1	CSAGGRYGYTF	TGCAGTGCTGGCGGGCGGTATGGCTACACCTTC
.	TRBJ2-3	.	TRBV18	CASSTSRGTDTQYF	TGTGCCAGCTCTACGTCGCGGGGCACAGATACGCAGTATTTT
.	TRBJ2-7	.	TRBV10-3	CATQKGTEGEQYF	TGTGCCACCCAAAAGGGAACTGAGGGCGAGCAGTACTTC
.	TRBJ1-2	.	TRBV5-1	CASSLDGSTNYGYTF	TGCGCCAGCAGCTTGGACGGGTCAACTAACTATGGCTACACCTTC
.	TRBJ2-7	TRBD1	TRBV28	CASSTSGQGAREQYF	TGTGCCAGCAGTACCTCGGGACAGGGGGCGCGGGAGCAGTACTTC
.	TRBJ2-7	.	TRBV12-1	CASSFLPNGTSGRGESYEQYF	TGTGCCAGCAGCTTTTTACCCAATGGGACTAGCGGGAGGGGAGAGTCCTACGAGCAGTACTTC
.	TRBJ2-1	TRBD2	TRBV6-1	CATRTSGRFEQFF	TGTGCCACCAGGACTAGCGGGAGGTTTGAGCAGTTCTTC
.	TRBJ1-1	.	TRBV7-9	CASSYDRNTEAFF	TGTGCCAGCAGTTATGACAGAAACACTGAAGCTTTCTTT
.	TRBJ2-1	.	TRBV11-2	CASSLDGRFPYNEQFF	TGTGCCAGCAGCTTAGACGGGAGATTTCCCTACAATGAGCAGTTCTTC
.	TRBJ2-5	.	TRBV20-1	CSAGIWETQYF	TGCAGTGCTGGGATCTGGGAGACCCAGTACTTC
.	TRBJ1-6	.	TRBV28	CASSYRAVYNSPLHF	TGTGCCAGCAGTTACAGGGCCGTGTATAATTCACCCCTCCACTTT
once	TRBJ2-6	.	TRBV28	CATRDSASGANVLTF	TGTGCCACCCGGGATTCAGCCTCTGGGGCCAACGTCCTGACTTTC
.	TRBJ2-5	TRBD2	TRBV28	CASSPSRGRARETQYF	TGTGCCAGCAGTCCCTCCCGCGGGAGGGCCAGAGAGACCCAGTACTTC
.	TRBJ1-5	.	TRBV28	CASSLVSNQPQHF	TGTGCCAGCAGTTTGGTGAGCAATCAGCCCCAGCATTTT
.	TRBJ1-5	.	TRBV6-1	CASTPLTGRNQPQHF	TGTGCCAGCACCCCCCTCACAGGGAGGAATCAGCCCCAGCATTTT
.	TRBJ2-5	TRBD2	TRBV7-2	CASSSTSGIQETQYF	TGTGCCAGCAGCTCGACTAGCGGGATCCAAGAGACCCAGTACTTC
once	TRBJ2-6	.	TRBV6-1	CASSEAFSTRHFF	TGTGCCAGCAGTGAAGCATTCTCGACAAGGCACTTTTTC
.	TRBJ2-3	.	TRBV5-1	CASSLEGIADTQYF	TGCGCCAGCAGCTTGGAAGGGATCGCAGATACGCAGTATTTT
.	TRBJ2-7	.	TRBV20-1	CSASGNYEQYF	TGCAGTGCTAGCGGGAACTACGAGCAGTACTTC
.	TRBJ2-2	.	TRBV28	CASSFPGAGQLFF	TGTGCCAGCAGTTTCCCGGGAGCCGGGCAGCTGTTTTTT
.	TRBJ2-3	.	TRBV5-1	CASSLRGTDTQYF	TGCGCCAGCAGCTTGAGAGGTACAGATACGCAGTATTTT
.	TRBJ2-5	TRBD1	TRBV28	CASSFSRTGGETQYF	TGTGCCAGCAGTTTCTCCCGGACAGGGGGAGAGACCCAGTACTTC
.	TRBJ2-2	TRBD2	TRBV5-1	CASSLVPSGSAGELFF	TGCGCCAGCAGCTTGGTCCCTAGCGGGAGTGCCGGGGAGCTGTTTTTT
.	TRBJ2-7	TRBD1	TRBV28	CASSRTGANEQYF	TGTGCCAGCAGCCGAACAGGGGCTAACGAGCAGTACTTC
.	TRBJ2-3	.	TRBV7-9	CASSFFGSDTQYF	TGTGCCAGCAGCTTTTTTGGTTCAGATACGCAGTATTTT
.	TRBJ1-1	.	TRBV5-1	CASSPQGRGGNTEAFF	TGCGCCAGCAGCCCACAGGGAAGAGGGGGTAACACTGAAGCTTTCTTT
once	TRBJ2-3	.	TRBV18	CASSPAGALTDTQYF	TGTGCCAGCTCACCGGCAGGGGCCCTCACAGATACGCAGTATTTT
once	TRBJ2-4	TRBD1	TRBV5-1	CASSPQGGSDIQYF	TGCGCCAGCAGCCCACAGGGGGGCTCGGACATTCAGTACTTC
.	TRBJ1-1	.	TRBV6-1	CASSAKVYTEAFF	TGTGCCAGCAGTGCGAAGGTATACACTGAAGCTTTCTTT
.	TRBJ2-7	TRBD1	TRBV11-2	CASSVRDRGRYEQYF	TGTGCCAGCAGCGTCCGGGACAGGGGTAGATACGAGCAGTACTTC
.	TRBJ2-7	.	TRBV28	CASSSARALYEQYF	TGTGCCAGCAGTTCGGCAAGGGCCCTCTACGAGCAGTACTTC
.	TRBJ2-3	.	TRBV10-1	CASGLWRASDTQYF	TGCGCCAGCGGATTATGGAGGGCGTCAGATACGCAGTATTTT
.	TRBJ2-7	.	TRBV7-8	CASSFTLRASRGEQYF	TGTGCCAGCAGCTTTACCCTTCGGGCCTCTAGAGGCGAGCAGTACTTC
.	TRBJ2-5	.	TRBV28	CASSLMGSETQYF	TGTGCCAGCAGTTTGATGGGGTCGGAGACCCAGTACTTC
.	TRBJ2-1	.	TRBV7-9	CASSLIGNEQFF	TGTGCCAGCAGCTTAATTGGGAATGAGCAGTTCTTC
.	TRBJ2-7	.	TRBV28	CASSLGTANSYEQYF	TGTGCCAGCAGCCTAGGTACAGCGAACTCCTACGAGCAGTACTTC
.	TRBJ2-7	.	TRBV6-6	CASSSPESGYEQYF	TGTGCCAGCAGTTCACCCGAGAGTGGCTACGAGCAGTACTTC
.	TRBJ2-7	.	TRBV5-1	CASSLEWGAQQYF	TGCGCCAGCAGCTTGGAGTGGGGGGCACAGCAGTACTTC
.	TRBJ1-2	.	TRBV6-1	CASSEWVRQRSKVTNYGYTF	TGTGCCAGCAGTGAATGGGTACGACAGCGCTCGAAAGTTACTAACTATGGCTACACCTTC
.	TRBJ2-1	TRBD1	TRBV19	CASSRHAGQGNNEQFF	TGTGCCAGTAGTCGACATGCGGGACAGGGGAATAATGAGCAGTTCTTC
.	TRBJ1-1	.	TRBV9	CASSEQRGGPTNTEAFF	TGTGCCAGCAGCGAGCAAAGAGGGGGACCCACGAACACTGAAGCTTTCTTT
.	TRBJ2-7	TRBD1	TRBV28	CASSTPGQTYEQYF	TGTGCCAGCAGCACCCCGGGACAGACCTACGAGCAGTACTTC
.	TRBJ2-2	TRBD2	TRBV19	CASSRGTSGRNTGELFF	TGTGCCAGTAGCCGCGGGACTAGCGGGCGGAACACCGGGGAGCTGTTTTTT
.	TRBJ2-1	.	TRBV28	CASSDRSFEQFF	TGTGCCAGCAGTGATAGGTCCTTTGAGCAGTTCTTC
.	TRBJ2-5	.	TRBV5-1	CASSWGPGQGGETQYF	TGCGCCAGCAGCTGGGGACCGGGCCAGGGGGGAGAGACCCAGTACTTC
.	TRBJ1-5	.	TRBV28	CASMAGGQGVEPQHF	TGTGCCAGCATGGCCGGGGGACAAGGAGTTGAACCCCAGCATTTT
.	TRBJ2-6	TRBD1	TRBV28	CASKSRDRAGANVLTF	TGTGCCAGCAAGAGCCGGGACAGGGCTGGGGCCAACGTCCTGACTTTC
.	TRBJ2-7	.	TRBV5-1	CASSLEGRGEQYF	TGCGCCAGCAGCTTGGAGGGCCGGGGCGAGCAGTACTTC
.	TRBJ1-2	.	TRBV28	CASSLFDGARGYTF	TGTGCCAGCAGTTTATTCGACGGGGCGCGAGGCTACACCTTC
.	TRBJ1-1	.	TRBV5-1	CASSLERRGNTEAFF	TGCGCCAGCAGCTTGGAAAGAAGGGGGAACACTGAAGCTTTCTTT